The present entry profiles one T cell receptor (beta chain) with its context. Its antigen is as yet unknown. The sample belongs to a study of OX40 agonist ivuxolimab in advanced cancers. Whole-study context: Ivuxolimab, an antibody acting as an agonist of OX40 (CD134), was used to treat patients. General study results and limits: Clonal expansion was among the lowest in partial responders at 0.1-3.0 mg/kg, especially CD8+.

Germline CDR1 reads SGHNT; CDR2 reads YYREEE (reference sequence). Deletions cut 2 bases from V and 1 base from J, with 6 bases between. The CDR3 covers 13 residues. The table came from immunoSEQ multiplex PCR; TCRdb's copy has only in-frame clones and leaves some out. The table has about 84,000 clones, roughly 89% seen once. The sequence derives from an adult with an advanced solid tumor such as melanoma, head and neck, liver or kidney cancer. The chain carries TRBV5-4 and TRBJ1-1; D call uncertain. The material was CD4+ or CD8+ T cells sorted from blood, obtained in a trial of the OX40 agonist ivuxolimab. CDR3 sequence: CASSLGRNTEAFF. The CDR3 DNA reads as TGTGCCAGCAGCTTAGGACGGAACACTGAAGCTTTCTTT.